This T cell receptor (beta chain) was profiled in a study of regulatory T cells in long-lasting Graves disease. Study-wide context: Graves' patients, diagnosed recently, had received antithyroid drugs under 3 months.

The authors built TCR beta libraries using iRepertoire HTBI primers and Arm-PCR of CDR3 regions. Using its own MiXCR run on the multiplex PCR reads, TCRdb lists one record per CDR3 protein. The sample yields 360,000 or so distinct CDR3 sequences, approximately 16% seen once. This clonotype was observed at least ten times. The CDR3 is 14 residues long. V lost 6 bases and J lost 5, with 16 bases in between. CDR1 is SNHLY, CDR2 FYNNEI, per germline. The time point denotes: newly diagnosed GD, antithyroid drugs for less than 3 months. Extracted PBMC RNA gave rise to the TCR library. These data are also associated with another study on T cells in Graves' hyperthyroidism and ophthalmopathy. As that study records: Researchers found most expanded thyroid clonotypes above 0.001 in blood as well. Separation of ophthalmopathy from stable hyperthyroidism was achieved by a 13 V-J model.

The sample in question was peripheral blood mononuclear cells (PBMCs), obtained at new diagnosis, from a patient treated with antithyroid drugs. The genes are TRBV2 and TRBJ1-2, with D possibly TRBD1 on 6 matching bases. This TCR was recovered from a man in his forties with Graves disease. As DNA, the CDR3 is TGTGCCAGCAGAATACGGACGGGACAATATGGCTACACCTTC. This encodes CASRIRTGQYGYTF.